The present entry profiles one T cell receptor beta chain with its context. This sample is part of a study of blood T cell repertoires in COVID-19. Trimming stripped 7 bases from V and 4 bases from J, with 11 bases between. CDR1 is SNHLY and CDR2 is FYNNEI in the germline V gene. The CDR3 is 13 amino acids. The table came from immunoSEQ multiplex PCR; TCRdb's copy has only in-frame clones and leaves some out. The table has 30,000 or so clones, roughly 78% seen once. This TCR derives from an elderly man with active or convalescent COVID-19. The V gene is TRBV2, the J gene TRBJ1-5; unclear D gene. The sequenced sample consisted of peripheral blood. The CDR3 protein is CASKTLLNQPQHF. In DNA form, the CDR3 reads TGTGCCAGCAAGACACTCCTAAATCAGCCCCAGCATTTT.